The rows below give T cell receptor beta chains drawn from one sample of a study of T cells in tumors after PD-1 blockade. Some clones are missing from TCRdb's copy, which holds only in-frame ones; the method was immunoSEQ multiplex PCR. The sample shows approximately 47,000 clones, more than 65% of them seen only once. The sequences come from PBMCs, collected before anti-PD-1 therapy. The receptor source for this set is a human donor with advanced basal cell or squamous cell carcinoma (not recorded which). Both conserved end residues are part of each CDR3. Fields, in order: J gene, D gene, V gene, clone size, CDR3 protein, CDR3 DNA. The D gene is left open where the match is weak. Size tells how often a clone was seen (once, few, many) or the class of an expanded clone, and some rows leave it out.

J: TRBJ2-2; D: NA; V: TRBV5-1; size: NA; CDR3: CASSLWHSTNTGELFF; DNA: TGCGCCAGCAGCTTGTGGCACAGTACGAACACCGGGGAGCTGTTTTTT
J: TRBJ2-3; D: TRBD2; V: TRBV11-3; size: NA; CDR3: CASSLVPSGRPGADTQYF; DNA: TGTGCCAGCAGCTTAGTCCCTAGCGGGAGGCCTGGGGCAGATACGCAGTATTTT
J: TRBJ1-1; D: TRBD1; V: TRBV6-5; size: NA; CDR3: CASNKRGLNTEAFF; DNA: TGTGCCAGCAACAAAAGGGGGCTGAACACTGAAGCTTTCTTT
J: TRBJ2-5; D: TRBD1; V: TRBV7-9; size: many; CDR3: CASSTGTGGRETQYF; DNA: TGTGCCAGCAGTACCGGGACAGGGGGGCGAGAGACCCAGTACTTC
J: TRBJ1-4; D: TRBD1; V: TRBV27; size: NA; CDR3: CASSLTGEKSTNEKLFF; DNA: TGTGCCAGCAGTCTTACAGGGGAAAAGTCCACTAATGAAAAACTGTTTTTT
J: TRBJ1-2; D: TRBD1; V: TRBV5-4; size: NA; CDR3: CASIPSGQNYGYTF; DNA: TGTGCCAGCATCCCGTCGGGACAGAACTATGGCTACACCTTC
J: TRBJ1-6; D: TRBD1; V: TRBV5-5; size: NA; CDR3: CASSLVGQGDLALHF; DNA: TGTGCCAGCAGCTTGGTTGGACAGGGGGATCTGGCCCTCCACTTT
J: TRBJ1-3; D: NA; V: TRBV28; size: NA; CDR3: CASSPPIITTSGNTIYF; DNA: TGTGCCAGCAGTCCGCCGATCATTACGACCTCTGGAAACACCATATATTTT
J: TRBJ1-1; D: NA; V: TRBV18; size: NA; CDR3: CASSPNQEWATEAFF; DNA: TGTGCCAGCTCACCAAATCAGGAATGGGCCACTGAAGCTTTCTTT
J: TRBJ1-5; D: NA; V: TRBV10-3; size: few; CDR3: CAISEQNQPQHF; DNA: TGTGCCATCAGTGAGCAGAATCAGCCCCAGCATTTT
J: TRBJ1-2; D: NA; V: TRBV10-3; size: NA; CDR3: CAIATTGYNYGYTF; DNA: TGTGCCATCGCTACAACAGGGTATAACTATGGCTACACCTTC
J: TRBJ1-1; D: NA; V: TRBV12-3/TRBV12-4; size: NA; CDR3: CASCDIGLTEAFF; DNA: TGTGCCAGCTGCGATATTGGGCTCACTGAAGCTTTCTTT
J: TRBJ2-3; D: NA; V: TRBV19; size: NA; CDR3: CASSHRVGTDTQYF; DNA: TGTGCCAGTAGTCACAGGGTCGGGACAGATACGCAGTATTTT
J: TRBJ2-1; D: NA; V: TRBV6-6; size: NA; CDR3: CASSYSLGEQFF; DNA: TGTGCCAGCAGTTACTCTCTGGGTGAGCAGTTCTTC
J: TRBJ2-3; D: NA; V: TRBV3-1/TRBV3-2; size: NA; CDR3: CASSPFTNGDTQYF; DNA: TGTGCCAGCAGCCCTTTTACGAACGGAGATACGCAGTATTTT
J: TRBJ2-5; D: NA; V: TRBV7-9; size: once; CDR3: CASSNLGGEETQYF; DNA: TGTGCCAGCAGCAACTTAGGGGGGGAAGAGACCCAGTACTTC
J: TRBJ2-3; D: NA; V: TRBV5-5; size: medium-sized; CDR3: CASSPQEEVVDTQYF; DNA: TGTGCCAGCAGCCCACAGGAGGAGGTAGTGGATACGCAGTATTTT
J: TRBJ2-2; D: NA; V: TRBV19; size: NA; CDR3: CASTKSELRGGGTGELFF; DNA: TGTGCCAGTACCAAATCCGAATTGAGGGGGGGCGGCACCGGGGAGCTGTTTTTT
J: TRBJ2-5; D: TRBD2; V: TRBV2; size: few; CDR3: CASSEAGLAGGGATQYF; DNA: TGTGCCAGCAGTGAAGCGGGACTAGCGGGGGGCGGAGCGACCCAGTACTTC
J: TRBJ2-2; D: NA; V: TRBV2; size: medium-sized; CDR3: CASSEQGVGSTGELFF; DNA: TGTGCCAGCAGTGAGCAGGGTGTCGGGAGCACCGGGGAGCTGTTTTTT
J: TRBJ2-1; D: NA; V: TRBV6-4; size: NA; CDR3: CASSDAGASYNEQFF; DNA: TGTGCCAGCAGTGACGCGGGTGCGAGCTACAATGAGCAGTTCTTC
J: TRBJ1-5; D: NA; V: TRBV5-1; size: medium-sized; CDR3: CASSSGGTQPQHF; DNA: TGCGCCAGCAGCTCGGGAGGGACCCAGCCCCAGCATTTT
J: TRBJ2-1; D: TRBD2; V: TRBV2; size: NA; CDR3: CASSLNGPGLGSYNEQFF; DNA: TGTGCCAGCAGTTTGAATGGTCCGGGACTAGGGTCCTACAATGAGCAGTTCTTC
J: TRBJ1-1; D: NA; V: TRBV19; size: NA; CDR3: CASSIGQTEAFF; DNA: TGTGCCAGTAGTATTGGGCAGACTGAAGCTTTCTTT
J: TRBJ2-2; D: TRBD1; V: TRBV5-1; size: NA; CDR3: CASEQGANTGELFF; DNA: TGCGCCAGTGAACAGGGGGCGAACACCGGGGAGCTGTTTTTT